The clone carrying this T cell receptor (beta chain) appeared a few times. Antigen: not known. The data were taken from a study of response to subunit inactivated influenza vaccine. TCRdb itself ran the RT-PCR reads through MiXCR, one entry per CDR3 protein. The sample yields 500,000 to 600,000 distinct CDR3 sequences, less than 8% seen once. Findings of the study overall: The authors suggested that every seasonal influenza vaccination recruits few new T cells.

Trimming removed 5 bases from V and 0 bases from J, with 14 bases in between. The CDR3 has 15 residues. Germline V gives CDR1 SGHVS, CDR2 FQNEAQ. Material: PBMCs from blood, obtained around 25 months after vaccination. The genes are TRBV7-8 and TRBJ2-7; a weak D match, TRBD2 (6 bases). This receptor was taken from a man aged 50 to 69 who received an inactivated influenza vaccine. The CDR3 sequence is CASSPGVKSSYEQYF. DNA of the CDR3: TGTGCCAGCAGCCCGGGGGTTAAAAGCTCCTACGAGCAGTACTTC.